The 3 T cell receptor beta chains listed next were all sequenced from one sample in a study of metastatic and nonmetastatic thyroid tumors. All patients were treatment-naive before thyroid surgery. TCRdb re-clonotyped the PCR reads through MiXCR. The top ten hold roughly a fifth of the sample, which has over 9,500 clones, 25% to 30% seen once. Sequencing used tumor tissue. Source of these receptors: a female donor with papillary thyroid cancer or a benign thyroid nodule (not recorded which). Some clones in this sample may be carry-over from other donors' samples.

This chain joins TRBV5-1 and TRBJ1-3, with D hard to call. Trimming shortened V by 4 bases and J by 3 bases, and 8 bases separated the two germline ends. The CDR3 contains 13 residues. The germline V gene encodes CDR1 SGHRS and CDR2 YFSETQ. The CDR3 is CASSGDVGNTIYF. CDR3 nucleotide sequence: TGCGCCAGCAGCGGGGATGTTGGAAACACCATATATTTT.

The chain carries TRBV12-3 or TRBV12-4 and TRBJ2-1, with D possibly matching TRBD1 (5 bases). The V and J ends lost 7 bases and 6 bases respectively, with 19 bases between them. The CDR3 has 15 amino acids. CDR3 nucleotides: TGTGCCAGCACCTCTCAGGGCGGCTTGGCCAATGAGCAGTTCTTC. Encoded protein: CASTSQGGLANEQFF.

A few counts support this clone. The rearrangement joins TRBV5-1 to TRBJ2-3; possibly TRBD1 for D (5 bases). Looked up from germline, CDR1 is SGHRS and CDR2 is YFSETQ. The CDR3 has 18 residues. Trimming took 1 base from V and 6 from J, leaving 24 bases between them. The DNA for the CDR3 is TGCGCCAGCAGCTTGTTTGAAAGGGGTGGCGAAAGAGACGATACGCAGTATTTT. This gives the protein CASSLFERGGERDDTQYF.